Listed here are 21 T cell receptor beta chains from one sample, sequenced in a study of blood T cell repertoires in COVID-19. The repertoire was sequenced with immunoSEQ multiplex PCR; TCRdb's copy has only in-frame clones and lacks some. The data show 300,000 to 400,000 clones, with 75% to 90% seen just once and about 5% held by the top ten. The sequenced sample was PBMCs or T cells enriched from blood (not recorded which). Receptors originate from a man aged 30-40 years who had recovered from COVID-19.

The rearrangement links TRBV9 to TRBJ2-7; 8 bases fit TRBD1. Trimming took 4 bases from V and 2 from J; bases not matched to a gene: 5. Per germline, CDR1 SGDLS and CDR2 YYNGEE. CDR3 size: 14 residues. The DNA for the CDR3 is TGTGCCAGCAGCCCCCAGACAGGGGCCTACGAGCAGTACTTC. Amino acids: CASSPQTGAYEQYF.

The chain carries TRBV5-4 and TRBJ1-2, with unresolved D. The germline V and J ends were trimmed by 2 bases and 2 bases, with 10 bases remaining between them. Per germline, CDR1 SGHNT and CDR2 YYREEE (reference sequence). The CDR3 covers 14 residues. CDR3 amino acids: CASSFETSNYGYTF. In DNA form, the CDR3 reads TGTGCCAGCAGCTTTGAGACATCCAACTATGGCTACACCTTC.

The chain couples TRBV19 to TRBJ1-2; a possible D gene is TRBD1 (5 bases). Germline values: CDR1 LNHDA, CDR2 SQIVND (reference sequence). V was pared by 1 base and J by 5 bases, with 8 bases between. This CDR3 has 13 amino acids. Here the CDR3 DNA reads TGTGCCAGTAGTATAGCCAGGGAATATGGCTACACCTTC. Its protein is CASSIAREYGYTF. The entire variable domain, with the rest obtained from reference TRBV19 and TRBJ1-2, is as follows: DGGITQSPKYLFRKEGQNVTLSCEQNLNHDAMYWYRQDPGQGLRLIYYSQIVNDFQKGDIAEGYSVSREKKESFPLTVTSAQKNPTAFYLCASSIAREYGYTFGSGTRLTVV.

V is TRBV10-3 and J is TRBJ1-6; no clear D. The CDR3 contains 13 residues. Germline V CDR1 and CDR2: ENHRY, SYGVKD. Trimming pared 3 bases from V and 6 bases from J, leaving 6 bases between. The CDR3 nucleotides are TGTGCCATCAGTGACGGGGTTAATTCACCCCTCCACTTT. Translating gives CAISDGVNSPLHF.

This chain joins TRBV7-9 and TRBJ2-1, with TRBD1 as a possible D gene (6 bases). Germline assignment: CDR1 SEHNR and CDR2 FQNEAQ (reference sequence). The CDR3 is made up of 18 amino acids. Trimming cost V 0 bases and J 3 bases, with 18 bases left between them. CDR3 coding DNA: TGTGCCAGCAGCTTAGCGTGGGGCAGGGGAGTAAGCTACAATGAGCAGTTCTTC. Its protein product is CASSLAWGRGVSYNEQFF.

DNA of the CDR3: TGTGCCAGTAGTATTGGTTCTAGCGGGGGACACATTCAGTACTTC. Protein: CASSIGSSGGHIQYF. The genes are TRBV19 and TRBJ2-4; 10 nucleotides align to TRBD2. V was clipped by 3 bases and J by 8 bases; unmatched bases: 7. This CDR3 is built from 15 residues. Germline-derived CDR1 and CDR2 are LNHDA and SQIVND (reference sequence).

This sequence joins TRBV7-9 and TRBJ2-7, with 7 bases fitting TRBD2. The germline gives CDR1 SEHNR, CDR2 FQNEAQ (reference sequence). CDR3 size: 14 residues. V was clipped by 6 bases and J by 2 bases; unmatched bases: 7. The CDR3 reads CASSLGGTPYEQYF. The CDR3 DNA follows: TGTGCCAGCAGTCTCGGGGGGACCCCCTACGAGCAGTACTTC.

The V call is TRBV7-9, the J call TRBJ2-7, with TRBD2 matching over 10 bases. CDR1 and CDR2 from the germline V gene are SEHNR and FQNEAQ (reference sequence). There are 17 residues in the CDR3. The V and J ends lost 5 bases and 0 bases, in that order; junction bases with no gene match: 10. CDR3 residues: CASSRGLAATYSYEQYF. In nucleotides, the CDR3 is TGTGCCAGCAGCAGAGGACTAGCGGCTACCTACTCCTACGAGCAGTACTTC.

The chain uses TRBV7-2 and TRBJ2-3; 8 bases are shared with TRBD2. From germline, CDR1 is SGHTA and CDR2 FQGNSA. The CDR3 runs 15 residues. J was trimmed by 2 bases and V by 2 bases; bases with no gene match: 3. The CDR3 here is CASSLTGGVTDTQYF. The CDR3, as DNA: TGTGCCAGCAGCTTAACCGGGGGGGTCACAGATACGCAGTATTTT.

The CDR3 spells CASSELGAHPRGYTF. The CDR3 DNA reads TGCGCCAGCAGTGAGTTGGGGGCGCATCCCCGTGGCTACACCTTC. This chain uses TRBV10-2 with TRBJ1-2, with D possibly being TRBD1 (6 bases). The CDR3 covers 15 residues. V was shortened by 1 base and J by 7 bases, with 16 bases between the two germline ends. In germline, CDR1 is WSHSY, CDR2 SAAADI.

The chain employs TRBV11-3 and TRBJ1-4; D call uncertain. This CDR3 has 13 residues. Germline assignment: CDR1 SGHNT and CDR2 YENEEA. The V end lost 5 bases, the J end lost 5 bases, and 9 bases lay between the germline ends. The CDR3 bases are TGTGCCAGCAGCCTCGGACTAAATGAAAAACTGTTTTTT. Translation: CASSLGLNEKLFF.

The rearrangement links TRBV10-3 to TRBJ2-5; TRBD1 agrees at 10 bases. Germline V gene data show CDR1 as ENHRY and CDR2 as SYGVKD. Trimming removed 8 bases from V and 2 bases from J; junction bases left unmatched: 5. The CDR3 contains 14 residues. The CDR3 coding sequence is TGTGCCATCGCACCGGGACAGGGGCAAGAGACCCAGTACTTC. Translated: CAIAPGQGQETQYF.

The rearrangement links TRBV5-6 to TRBJ1-4; a possible D gene is TRBD1 (5 bases). The CDR3 extends over 14 amino acids. V was trimmed by 0 bases and J by 7 bases, leaving 10 bases between them. CDR1 SGHDT and CDR2 YYEEEE come from the germline V gene. The CDR3 nucleotides are TGTGCCAGCAGCTTGGTAGCGGGGACTGAAAAACTGTTTTTT. This sequence encodes CASSLVAGTEKLFF.

This sequence joins TRBV11-2 and TRBJ2-7, with 7 bases identical to TRBD2. This CDR3 is 17 amino acids long. Unmatched junction bases numbered 14, after V lost 5 bases and J lost 1 base. Germline values: CDR1 SGHAT, CDR2 FQNNGV. CDR3 protein: CASSPFSPGGRSYEQYF. DNA of the CDR3: TGTGCCAGCAGCCCCTTCTCCCCGGGGGGAAGGTCCTACGAGCAGTACTTC.

This sequence joins TRBV29-1 and TRBJ1-2; TRBD1 is a possible D gene (6 bases). CDR1 and CDR2 (germline): SQVTM, ANQGSEA. This CDR3 is 12 amino acids long. Deletions cut 8 bases from V and 7 bases from J, with 17 bases between. The CDR3 loop is CSTPTGTGGYTF. Written as DNA, the CDR3 is TGCAGCACTCCTACAGGGACGGGTGGCTACACCTTC.

V is TRBV18 and J is TRBJ2-7; 7 bases map to TRBD1. There are 14 residues in the CDR3. The trim removed 5 bases at V and 2 bases at J, leaving 6 bases unmatched. CDR1 and CDR2 (germline): KGHSH, LQKENI. CDR3 DNA: TGTGCCAGCTCATCCACTGACAGGGCCTACGAGCAGTACTTC. Translation: CASSSTDRAYEQYF.

The chain combines TRBV6-5 with TRBJ2-1, with TRBD2 matching over 10 bases. Trimming removed 8 bases from V and 8 bases from J; junction bases left unmatched: 6. Per the germline V gene, CDR1 is MNHEY and CDR2 is SVGAGI. This CDR3 has 13 amino acids. In DNA, the CDR3 is TGTGCCAGCCAACTAGCGGGGTGGCATGAGCAGTTCTTC. Translating gives CASQLAGWHEQFF.

The V call is TRBV2, the J call TRBJ1-3; D is unclear. V gave up 3 bases and J gave up 1 base, with 7 bases separating them. From germline, CDR1 is SNHLY and CDR2 FYNNEI. This CDR3 is 14 amino acids long. Here the CDR3 reads CASSDRSSGNTIYF. The CDR3 DNA follows: TGTGCCAGCAGTGACAGATCATCTGGAAACACCATATATTTT. Together with reference TRBV2 and TRBJ1-3, the CDR3 gives the full variable domain: EPEVTQTPSHQVTQMGQEVILRCVPISNHLYFYWYRQILGQKVEFLVSFYNNEISEKSEIFDDQFSVERPDGSNFTLKIRSTKLEDSAMYFCASSDRSSGNTIYFGEGSWLTVV.

This CDR3 reads CASSHPQTYEQYF. The DNA of the CDR3 is TGTGCCAGCAGCCACCCCCAGACCTACGAGCAGTACTTC. J is TRBJ2-7 and V is TRBV3-1 (or the pseudogene TRBV3-2); D not resolved. Germline V gene sequence: CDR1 LGHDT, CDR2 YNNKEL (reference sequence). The CDR3 is 13 amino acids. V shed 3 bases and J shed 2 bases, with 8 bases lying between them.

J is TRBJ2-1 and V is TRBV18; TRBD1 is a possible D gene (6 bases). V gave up 1 base and J gave up 6 bases, with 10 bases separating them. The CDR3 length is 14 residues. CDR1 and CDR2 (germline): KGHSH, LQKENI. CDR3 residues: CASSPLSRGNEQFF. The DNA of the CDR3 is TGTGCCAGCTCACCACTGTCCAGGGGCAATGAGCAGTTCTTC. The full variable domain, its missing parts supplied by reference TRBV18 and TRBJ2-1, is NAGVMQNPRHLVRRRGQEARLRCSPMKGHSHVYWYRQLPEEGLKFMVYLQKENIIDESGMPKERFSAEFPKEGPSILRIQQVVRGDSAAYFCASSPLSRGNEQFFGPGTRLTVL.

The chain couples TRBV3-1 (or the pseudogene TRBV3-2) to TRBJ2-1, with a weak D call TRBD1 (5 bases). This CDR3 region has 17 residues. V lost 0 bases to trimming and J lost 5 bases, with 17 bases between them. CDR1 and CDR2 from the germline V gene are LGHDT and YNNKEL (reference sequence). CDR3 sequence: CASSQERGQRWHNEQFF. For the CDR3, the DNA is TGTGCCAGCAGCCAAGAAAGGGGCCAAAGATGGCACAATGAGCAGTTCTTC.